Shown below are 6 T cell receptor beta chains from a single sample sequenced in a study of identical twins. TCRdb called the 5' RACE reads again in MiXCR, with one record for every CDR3 protein. The sample contains fewer than 450,000 distinct CDR3 sequences, approximately 10% of which appear only once. The sequencing input was naive T cells sorted from blood. The receptor set was obtained from a woman aged 45 to 65 in good health.

This clonotype was detected ten times or more. This sequence joins TRBV6-5 and TRBJ2-7, with D perhaps matching TRBD2 (5 bases). With 2 bases removed from V and 4 bases from J, the gap between germline ends came to 12 bases. CDR3 length equals 14 residues. Germline loops: CDR1 MNHEY, CDR2 SVGAGI. CDR3 protein: CASSYQARGYEQYV. The CDR3 DNA is TGTGCCAGCAGTTACCAGGCCCGAGGGTACGAGCAGTACGTC.

This clonotype was recorded at least ten times. The chain is built from TRBV9 and TRBJ2-1, with a tentative D call TRBD2 (6 bases). This CDR3 region has 15 residues. Per germline, CDR1 SGDLS and CDR2 YYNGEE. V lost 4 bases to trimming and J lost 5 bases, with 16 bases between them. This CDR3 is CASSPRDSLNNEQFF. The CDR3 region has the DNA TGTGCCAGCAGCCCCCGGGACTCGCTTAACAATGAGCAGTTCTTC.

There are a few counts of this clonotype. V gene TRBV9 combines with J gene TRBJ2-5, with unresolved D. V was shortened by 2 bases and J by 3 bases, with 5 bases between the two germline ends. There are 12 residues in the CDR3. Per germline, CDR1 SGDLS and CDR2 YYNGEE. For the CDR3, the DNA is TGTGCCAGCAGCGTCCGAGAAGAGACCCAGTACTTC. It is translated as CASSVREETQYF. The entire variable domain, with the rest obtained from reference TRBV9 and TRBJ2-5, is as follows: DSGVTQTPKHLITATGQRVTLRCSPRSGDLSVYWYQQSLDQGLQFLIQYYNGEERAKGNILERFSAQQFPDLHSELNLSSLELGDSALYFCASSVREETQYFGPGTRLLVL.

This clonotype has just a few counts. The CDR3 DNA reads as TGTGCCAGCAGTTTTTTGCCCGGGGAGCTGTTTTTT. The encoded protein is CASSFLPGELFF. V gene TRBV12-3 or TRBV12-4 combines with J gene TRBJ2-2; D call uncertain. V lost 3 bases to trimming and J lost 6 bases, with 5 bases between them. There are 12 residues in the CDR3.

This clonotype has more than one count but fewer than ten. V and J are TRBV5-1 and TRBJ2-6; D perhaps matches TRBD1 (6 bases). The CDR3 length is 17 residues. Germline values: CDR1 SGHRS, CDR2 YFSETQ. Trimming removed 7 bases at V and 0 bases at J, with 17 bases between. CDR3 nucleotide sequence: TGCGCCAGCCATCGCCGGGACAATACCTCTGGGGCCAACGTCCTGACTTTC. This codes for CASHRRDNTSGANVLTF.

Ten or more counts support this clonotype. The V call is TRBV12-3 or TRBV12-4, the J call TRBJ2-2; 8 nucleotides match TRBD1. Germline trimming cut 6 bases from V and 4 bases from J; bases unmatched to any gene: 10. The CDR3 covers 16 residues. The CDR3 loop reads CASRPGQAGGTGELFF. CDR3 coding DNA: TGTGCCAGCAGACCGGGACAGGCCGGGGGCACCGGGGAGCTGTTTTTT.